These T cell receptor beta chains were read from a single sample in a study of T cells in Graves' hyperthyroidism and ophthalmopathy. In TCRdb, the multiplex PCR reads were re-called with MiXCR into one record per CDR3 protein. The table shows roughly 350,000 distinct CDR3 sequences, with approximately 15% occurring only once. Sequencing input: blood. The receptors here all came from a woman in her thirties or forties with Graves' ophthalmopathy. CDR3s include the opening cysteine and the closing phenylalanine or tryptophan. The D gene is left open where the match is weak. Some rows have no size entry. The others give once, few or many, or a class for an expanded clone.

V gene: TRBV27; J gene: TRBJ1-5; D gene: .; clone size: many; CDR3 DNA: TGTGCCAGCAGTTTAGGGGGGAGGAGCCGCAATCAGCCCCAGCATTTT; CDR3 protein: CASSLGGRSRNQPQHF
V gene: TRBV11-3; J gene: TRBJ2-3; D gene: .; clone size: few; CDR3 DNA: TGTGCCAGCAGCTTAGTGGGACCCATGGGAAATACGCAGTATTTT; CDR3 protein: CASSLVGPMGNTQYF
V gene: TRBV5-6; J gene: TRBJ1-5; D gene: .; clone size: .; CDR3 DNA: TGTGCCAGCAGCTCCCTTGTAAGCAATCAGCCCCAGCATTTT; CDR3 protein: CASSSLVSNQPQHF
V gene: TRBV3-1; J gene: TRBJ2-1; D gene: TRBD2; clone size: .; CDR3 DNA: TGTGCCAGCAGTCGTAGCGGGGGGTTCTACAATGAGCAGTTCTTC; CDR3 protein: CASSRSGGFYNEQFF
V gene: TRBV2; J gene: TRBJ1-1; D gene: .; clone size: many; CDR3 DNA: TGTGCCAGCAGTGTGGGACCCTACCCAACACCGAACACTGAAGCTTTCTTT; CDR3 protein: CASSVGPYPTPNTEAFF
V gene: TRBV12-3/TRBV12-4; J gene: TRBJ2-2; D gene: TRBD2; clone size: .; CDR3 DNA: TGTGCCAGCTGTGCGGCTAGCGGGGGGGGGGACACCGGGGAGCTGTTTTTT; CDR3 protein: CASCAASGGGDTGELFF
V gene: TRBV6-1; J gene: TRBJ1-1; D gene: .; clone size: many; CDR3 DNA: TGTGCCACGTCCCGGGACAAAATCACTGAAGCTTTCTTT; CDR3 protein: CATSRDKITEAFF
V gene: TRBV12-3/TRBV12-4; J gene: TRBJ2-7; D gene: .; clone size: many; CDR3 DNA: TGTGCCAGCGCCCTGGGCTACGAGCAGTACTTC; CDR3 protein: CASALGYEQYF
V gene: TRBV19; J gene: TRBJ1-5; D gene: TRBD1; clone size: few; CDR3 DNA: TGTGCCAGTAGTATACATACAGGGGCCTACAATCAGCCCCAGCATTTT; CDR3 protein: CASSIHTGAYNQPQHF
V gene: TRBV6-1; J gene: TRBJ1-2; D gene: .; clone size: many; CDR3 DNA: TGTGCCAGCAGGGGATATACTTCCAACTATGGCTACACCTTC; CDR3 protein: CASRGYTSNYGYTF
V gene: TRBV2; J gene: TRBJ2-3; D gene: TRBD1; clone size: many; CDR3 DNA: TGTGCCAGCAGAGTACAGGGGGATACGCAGTATTTT; CDR3 protein: CASRVQGDTQYF
V gene: TRBV10-3; J gene: TRBJ1-2; D gene: TRBD1; clone size: .; CDR3 DNA: TGTGCCATCAGTGAGTTGGGCACAGGGGCCGACTATGGCTACACCTTC; CDR3 protein: CAISELGTGADYGYTF
V gene: TRBV3-1; J gene: TRBJ2-7; D gene: TRBD2; clone size: many; CDR3 DNA: TGTGCCAGCAGCCTAACCGCTGAGTGGCGGGGGTCCTACGAGCAGTACTTC; CDR3 protein: CASSLTAEWRGSYEQYF
V gene: TRBV7-9; J gene: TRBJ2-1; D gene: .; clone size: .; CDR3 DNA: TGTGCCAGCAGCTTATTGGCGGGTCCGCTTGGGCAGTTCTTC; CDR3 protein: CASSLLAGPLGQFF
V gene: TRBV20-1; J gene: TRBJ2-7; D gene: .; clone size: many; CDR3 DNA: TGCAGTGCCAGAGAGATCTACGAGCAGTACTTC; CDR3 protein: CSAREIYEQYF
V gene: TRBV7-8; J gene: TRBJ1-5; D gene: .; clone size: many; CDR3 DNA: TGTGCCAGCAGCTTAGGGCGACAGAGCAATCAGCCCCAGCATTTT; CDR3 protein: CASSLGRQSNQPQHF
V gene: TRBV7-8; J gene: TRBJ2-7; D gene: TRBD2; clone size: many; CDR3 DNA: TGTGCCAGCAGCCGGACCTCTGGGACTAGCGGGAGGATCAACTACGAGCAGTACTTC; CDR3 protein: CASSRTSGTSGRINYEQYF
V gene: TRBV6-2/TRBV6-3; J gene: TRBJ2-7; D gene: .; clone size: many; CDR3 DNA: TGTGCCAGCAGTAACTACGAGCAGTACTTC; CDR3 protein: CASSNYEQYF
V gene: TRBV27; J gene: TRBJ1-1; D gene: TRBD1; clone size: few; CDR3 DNA: TGTGCCAGCAGGGCAGGGGGTACTGAAGCTTTCTTT; CDR3 protein: CASRAGGTEAFF
V gene: TRBV12-3/TRBV12-4; J gene: TRBJ1-5; D gene: .; clone size: many; CDR3 DNA: TGTGCCAGCAACCCGGACAGAGCTAGCAATCAGCCCCAGCATTTT; CDR3 protein: CASNPDRASNQPQHF
V gene: TRBV6-1; J gene: TRBJ1-5; D gene: .; clone size: many; CDR3 DNA: TGTGCCAGCAGTGTGACCCATCTTCAGCCCCAGCATTTT; CDR3 protein: CASSVTHLQPQHF
V gene: TRBV6-5; J gene: TRBJ2-2; D gene: .; clone size: few; CDR3 DNA: TGTGCCAGCAGTTACTCGATTGATGTGCACACCGGGGAGCTGTTTTTT; CDR3 protein: CASSYSIDVHTGELFF
V gene: TRBV6-1; J gene: TRBJ1-6; D gene: TRBD1; clone size: few; CDR3 DNA: TGTGCCGGAGGGACAGGCCCCTCACCCCTCCACTTT; CDR3 protein: CAGGTGPSPLHF